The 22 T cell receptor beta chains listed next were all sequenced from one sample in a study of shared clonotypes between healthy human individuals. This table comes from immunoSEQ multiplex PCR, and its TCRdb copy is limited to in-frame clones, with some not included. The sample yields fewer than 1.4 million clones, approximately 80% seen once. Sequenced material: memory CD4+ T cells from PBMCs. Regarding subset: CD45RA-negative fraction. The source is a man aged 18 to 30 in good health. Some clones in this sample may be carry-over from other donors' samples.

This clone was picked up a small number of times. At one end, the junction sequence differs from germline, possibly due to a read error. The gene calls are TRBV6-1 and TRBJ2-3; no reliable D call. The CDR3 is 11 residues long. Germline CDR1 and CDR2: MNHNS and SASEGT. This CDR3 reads CASRSTDTRYF. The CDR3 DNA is TGTGCCAGTCGAAGCACAGATACGCGGTATTTT.

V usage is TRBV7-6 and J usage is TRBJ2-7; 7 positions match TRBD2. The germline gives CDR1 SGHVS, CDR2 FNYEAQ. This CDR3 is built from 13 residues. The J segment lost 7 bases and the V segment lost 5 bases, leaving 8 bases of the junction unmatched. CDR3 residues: CASSPQREGEQYF. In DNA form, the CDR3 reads TGTGCCAGCAGCCCCCAAAGGGAGGGAGAGCAGTACTTC.

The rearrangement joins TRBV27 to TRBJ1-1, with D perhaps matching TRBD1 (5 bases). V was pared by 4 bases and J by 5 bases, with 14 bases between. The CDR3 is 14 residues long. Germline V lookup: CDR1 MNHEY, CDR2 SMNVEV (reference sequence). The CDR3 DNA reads TGTGCCAGCAGTTGGACAACCCGGGGAACTGAAGCTTTCTTT. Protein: CASSWTTRGTEAFF.

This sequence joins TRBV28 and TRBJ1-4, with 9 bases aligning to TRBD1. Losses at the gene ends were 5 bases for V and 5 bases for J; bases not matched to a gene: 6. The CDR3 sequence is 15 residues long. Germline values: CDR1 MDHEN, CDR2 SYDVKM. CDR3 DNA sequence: TGTGCCAGCAGTACTTTGGACAGGGGAAATGAAAAACTGTTTTTT. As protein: CASSTLDRGNEKLFF. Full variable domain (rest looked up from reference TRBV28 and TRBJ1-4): DVKVTQSSRYLVKRTGEKVFLECVQDMDHENMFWYRQDPGLGLRLIYFSYDVKMKEKGDIPEGYSVSREKKERFSLILESASTNQTSMYLCASSTLDRGNEKLFFGSGTQLSVL.

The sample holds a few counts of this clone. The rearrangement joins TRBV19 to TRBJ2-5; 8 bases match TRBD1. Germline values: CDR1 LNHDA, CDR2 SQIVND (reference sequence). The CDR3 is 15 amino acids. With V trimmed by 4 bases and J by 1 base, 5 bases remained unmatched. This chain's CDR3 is CASSRGQGLQETQYF. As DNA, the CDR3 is TGTGCCAGTAGTAGAGGACAGGGCCTCCAAGAGACCCAGTACTTC. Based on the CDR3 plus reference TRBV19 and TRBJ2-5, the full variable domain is DGGITQSPKYLFRKEGQNVTLSCEQNLNHDAMYWYRQDPGQGLRLIYYSQIVNDFQKGDIAEGYSVSREKKESFPLTVTSAQKNPTAFYLCASSRGQGLQETQYFGPGTRLLVL.

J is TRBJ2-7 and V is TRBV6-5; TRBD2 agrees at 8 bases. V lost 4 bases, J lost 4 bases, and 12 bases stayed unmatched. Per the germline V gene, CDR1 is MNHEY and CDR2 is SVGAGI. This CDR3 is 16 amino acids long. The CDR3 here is CASSWGGRTAGYEQYF. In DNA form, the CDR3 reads TGTGCCAGCAGTTGGGGCGGGAGGACTGCGGGGTACGAGCAGTACTTC.

The chain's CDR3 is CASRPTTGATANYGYTF. The CDR3 nucleotides are TGTGCCAGTAGGCCGACGACAGGGGCGACAGCTAACTATGGCTACACCTTC. The chain carries TRBV19 and TRBJ1-2; TRBD1 matches at 8 bases. Germline loops: CDR1 LNHDA, CDR2 SQIVND (reference sequence). The CDR3 length is 17 residues. V lost 6 bases and J lost 0; bases outside the gene matches: 12.

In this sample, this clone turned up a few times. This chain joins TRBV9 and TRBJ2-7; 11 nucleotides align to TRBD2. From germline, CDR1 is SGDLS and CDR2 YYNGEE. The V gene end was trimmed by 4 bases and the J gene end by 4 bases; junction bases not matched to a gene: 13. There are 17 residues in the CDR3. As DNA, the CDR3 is TGTGCCAGCAGCCCTCGACCGGGGACTAGCGGAAATTACGAGCAGTACTTC. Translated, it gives CASSPRPGTSGNYEQYF. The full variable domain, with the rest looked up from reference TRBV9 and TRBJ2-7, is DSGVTQTPKHLITATGQRVTLRCSPRSGDLSVYWYQQSLDQGLQFLIQYYNGEERAKGNILERFSAQQFPDLHSELNLSSLELGDSALYFCASSPRPGTSGNYEQYFGPGTRLTVT.

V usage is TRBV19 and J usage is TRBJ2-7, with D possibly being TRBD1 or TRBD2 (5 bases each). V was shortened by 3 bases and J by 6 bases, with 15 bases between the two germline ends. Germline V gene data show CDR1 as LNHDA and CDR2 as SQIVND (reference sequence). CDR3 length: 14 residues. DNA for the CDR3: TGTGCCAGTAGTATGCCAGGGACCGCCGGCGAGCAGTACTTC. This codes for CASSMPGTAGEQYF.

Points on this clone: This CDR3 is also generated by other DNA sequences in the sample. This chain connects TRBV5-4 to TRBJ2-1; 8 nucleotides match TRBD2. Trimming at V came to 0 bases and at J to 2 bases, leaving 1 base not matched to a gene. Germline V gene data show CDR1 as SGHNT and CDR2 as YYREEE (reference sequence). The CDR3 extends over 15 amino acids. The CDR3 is CASSLAGLAYNEQFF. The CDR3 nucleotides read TGTGCCAGCAGCTTGGCGGGACTAGCCTACAATGAGCAGTTCTTC.

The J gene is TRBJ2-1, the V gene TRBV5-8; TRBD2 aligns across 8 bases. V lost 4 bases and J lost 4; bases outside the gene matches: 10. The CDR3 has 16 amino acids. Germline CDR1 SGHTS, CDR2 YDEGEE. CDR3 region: CASSQTGTSGYNEQFF. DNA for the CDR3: TGTGCCAGCAGCCAAACGGGAACTAGCGGTTACAATGAGCAGTTCTTC.

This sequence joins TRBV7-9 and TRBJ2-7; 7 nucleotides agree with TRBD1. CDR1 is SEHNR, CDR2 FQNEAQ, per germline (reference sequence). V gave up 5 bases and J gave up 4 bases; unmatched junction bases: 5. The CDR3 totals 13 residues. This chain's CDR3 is CASSTRQGYEQYF. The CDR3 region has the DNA TGTGCCAGCAGCACCCGACAGGGATACGAGCAGTACTTC.

In nucleotides, the CDR3 is TGTGCCTGGAGTGAAGGAGAGACCCAGTACTTC. It specifies CAWSEGETQYF. V and J are TRBV30 and TRBJ2-5; D is uncertain. V lost 1 base and J lost 4, with 4 bases in between. Germline V gene lookup returns CDR1 GTSNPN and CDR2 SVGIG (reference sequence). The CDR3 is 11 residues long.

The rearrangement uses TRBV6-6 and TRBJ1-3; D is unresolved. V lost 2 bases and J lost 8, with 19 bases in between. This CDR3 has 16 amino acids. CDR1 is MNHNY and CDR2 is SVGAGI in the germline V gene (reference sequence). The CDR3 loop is CASSYQQVPTVDTIYF. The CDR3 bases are TGTGCCAGCAGTTACCAGCAGGTTCCGACCGTGGACACCATATATTTT.

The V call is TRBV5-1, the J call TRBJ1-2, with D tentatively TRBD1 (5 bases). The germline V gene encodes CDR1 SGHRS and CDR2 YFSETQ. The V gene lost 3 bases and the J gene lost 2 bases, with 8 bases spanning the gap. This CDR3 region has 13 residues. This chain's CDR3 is CASSSRENYGYTF. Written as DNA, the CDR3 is TGCGCCAGCAGCTCCAGGGAAAACTATGGCTACACCTTC.

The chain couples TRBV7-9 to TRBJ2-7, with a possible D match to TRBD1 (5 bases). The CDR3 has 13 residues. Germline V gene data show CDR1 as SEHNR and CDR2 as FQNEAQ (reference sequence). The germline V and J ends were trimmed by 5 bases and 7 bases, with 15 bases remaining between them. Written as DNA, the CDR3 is TGTGCCAGCAGCCCCGGACACGCTTCTGAGCAGTACTTC. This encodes CASSPGHASEQYF.

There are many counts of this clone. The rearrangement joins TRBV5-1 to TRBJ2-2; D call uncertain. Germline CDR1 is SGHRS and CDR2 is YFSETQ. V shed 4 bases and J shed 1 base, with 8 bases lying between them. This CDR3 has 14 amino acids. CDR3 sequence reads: CASSPDGNTGELFF. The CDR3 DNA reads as TGCGCCAGCAGCCCGGACGGGAACACCGGGGAGCTGTTTTTT.

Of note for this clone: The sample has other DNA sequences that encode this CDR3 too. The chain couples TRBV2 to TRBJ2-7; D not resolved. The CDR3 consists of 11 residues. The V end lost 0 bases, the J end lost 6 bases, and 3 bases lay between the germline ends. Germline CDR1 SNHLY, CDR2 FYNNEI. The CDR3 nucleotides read TGTGCCAGCAGTGAAGCAGGCGAGCAGTACTTC. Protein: CASSEAGEQYF.

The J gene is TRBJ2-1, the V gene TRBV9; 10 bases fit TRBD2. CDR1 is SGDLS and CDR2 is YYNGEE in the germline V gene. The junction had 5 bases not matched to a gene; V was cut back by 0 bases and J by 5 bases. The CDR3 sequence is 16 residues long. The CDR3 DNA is TGTGCCAGCAGCGTAGCTTTGCTAGCGGGGGACAATGAGCAGTTCTTC. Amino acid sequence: CASSVALLAGDNEQFF.

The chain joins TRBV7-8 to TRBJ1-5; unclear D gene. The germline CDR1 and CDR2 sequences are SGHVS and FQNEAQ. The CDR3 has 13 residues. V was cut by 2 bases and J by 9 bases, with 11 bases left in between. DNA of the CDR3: TGTGCCAGCAGCTTAAGTCAGGAGAGGCCCCAGCATTTT. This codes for CASSLSQERPQHF.

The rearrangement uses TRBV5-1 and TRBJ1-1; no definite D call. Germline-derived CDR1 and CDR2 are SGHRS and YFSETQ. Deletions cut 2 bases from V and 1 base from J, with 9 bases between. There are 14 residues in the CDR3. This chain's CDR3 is CASSFSVSNTEAFF. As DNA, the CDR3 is TGCGCCAGCAGCTTTTCGGTATCGAACACTGAAGCTTTCTTT.

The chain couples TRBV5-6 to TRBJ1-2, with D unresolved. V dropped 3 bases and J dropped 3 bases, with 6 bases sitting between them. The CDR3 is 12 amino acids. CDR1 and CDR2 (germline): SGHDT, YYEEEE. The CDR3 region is CASSSVDYGYTF. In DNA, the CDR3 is TGTGCCAGCAGCTCTGTGGACTATGGCTACACCTTC.